The 10 T cell receptor beta chains given below trace back to one sample, sequenced in a study of blood T cell repertoires in COVID-19. Some clones are missing from TCRdb's copy, which holds only in-frame ones; the method was immunoSEQ multiplex PCR. The sample carries approximately 280,000 clones, approximately 81% recorded once. The specimen was PBMCs or T cells enriched from blood (not recorded which). All receptors derive from a woman between 50 and 59 years old who had recovered from COVID-19.

The rearrangement links TRBV6-5 to TRBJ1-2; TRBD1 matches 7 bases. CDR3 length: 14 amino acids. The V segment lost 2 bases and the J segment 2 bases; nucleotides outside the gene matches: 2. Germline V gives CDR1 MNHEY, CDR2 SVGAGI. The CDR3 DNA is TGTGCCAGCAGTTACCCGGGACAGAACTATGGCTACACCTTC. Protein sequence: CASSYPGQNYGYTF.

V is TRBV19 and J is TRBJ1-1; tentatively, D is TRBD1 (5 bases). The CDR3 loop spans 14 amino acids. Deletions cut 9 bases from V and 5 bases from J, with 19 bases between. Per germline, CDR1 LNHDA and CDR2 SQIVND (reference sequence). The CDR3, as DNA: TGTGCCAGCTCGCCGAAGGGGTTATGGACTGAAGCTTTCTTT. It is translated as CASSPKGLWTEAFF.

This clone has a single count. The chain joins TRBV5-3 to TRBJ2-2; the match to TRBD1 covers 8 bases. TRBV5-3 is an ORF; its function is uncertain. The J segment lost 4 bases and the V segment lost 2 bases, leaving 4 bases of the junction unmatched. The CDR3 is 15 amino acids. CDR3 DNA sequence: TGTGCCAGAAGCTTCAGGGGGCGTTGCACCGGGGAGCTGTTTTTT. Translated, it gives CARSFRGRCTGELFF.

This clone came up once. This rearrangement joins TRBV4-1 to TRBJ1-1, with TRBD1 matching over 7 bases. V shed 0 bases, J shed 0 bases, and the junction held 13 bases outside the gene matches. Germline CDR1 and CDR2: MGHRA and YSYEKL. This CDR3 region has 19 residues. CDR3 sequence reads: CASSQDSNRGYSLNTEAFF. In DNA, the CDR3 is TGCGCCAGCAGCCAAGATAGTAACAGGGGTTATTCTTTGAACACTGAAGCTTTCTTT.

This sequence joins TRBV11-2 and TRBJ2-1; tentative D call: TRBD2 (5 bases). Trimming stripped 0 bases from V and 5 bases from J, with 11 bases between. Germline CDR1 and CDR2: SGHAT and FQNNGV. The CDR3 loop spans 15 amino acids. The CDR3 DNA reads TGTGCCAGCAGCTTAGATTACGGGATTAACAATGAGCAGTTCTTC. The encoded protein is CASSLDYGINNEQFF. Based on the CDR3 plus reference TRBV11-2 and TRBJ2-1, the full variable domain is EAGVAQSPRYKIIEKRQSVAFWCNPISGHATLYWYQQILGQGPKLLIQFQNNGVVDDSQLPKDRFSAERLKGVDSTLKIQPAKLEDSAVYLCASSLDYGINNEQFFGPGTRLTVL.

V gene TRBV20-1 combines with J gene TRBJ1-2, with 10 bases fitting TRBD1. The CDR3 has 11 amino acids. CDR1 and CDR2 (germline): DFQATT, SNEGSKA (reference sequence). CDR3 nucleotides: TGCAGGTTGGGACAGGGGTATGGCTACACCTTC. Its protein product is CRLGQGYGYTF.

Written as DNA, the CDR3 is TGTGCCAGTAGTAGGACAGGGGTTAATGAAAAACTGTTTTTT. Its translation: CASSRTGVNEKLFF. The V gene is TRBV19, the J gene TRBJ1-4; 9 bases match TRBD1. V gave up 4 bases and J gave up 4 bases; unmatched junction bases: 1. The CDR3 is made up of 14 amino acids. Germline V gene lookup returns CDR1 LNHDA and CDR2 SQIVND (reference sequence).

The rearrangement links TRBV6-6 to TRBJ1-6; 10 nucleotides align to TRBD1. V lost 5 bases, J lost 7 bases, and 11 bases stayed unmatched. The CDR3 loop spans 17 amino acids. Looked up from germline, CDR1 is MNHNY and CDR2 is SVGAGI (reference sequence). DNA for the CDR3: TGTGCCAGCAGTCGATCCGGGACAGGGGTGCGGAATTCACCCCTCCACTTT. Translation: CASSRSGTGVRNSPLHF.

This chain uses TRBV7-2 with TRBJ1-1; 9 bases are shared with TRBD1. Germline V gene sequence: CDR1 SGHTA, CDR2 FQGNSA. The ends lost 5 bases at V and 0 bases at J; junction bases unmatched: 7. The CDR3 loop spans 16 amino acids. This CDR3 reads CASSPQGAGMNTEAFF. CDR3 in DNA: TGTGCCAGCAGCCCACAGGGGGCCGGAATGAACACTGAAGCTTTCTTT.

A note on this clone: Additional DNA sequences in this sample encode the identical CDR3. V is TRBV18 and J is TRBJ2-3; TRBD2 matches 10 bases. CDR1 and CDR2 (germline): KGHSH, LQKENI. The CDR3 is made up of 16 amino acids. V lost 1 base and J lost 2; bases outside the gene matches: 3. CDR3 amino acids: CASSPLAGGSTDTQYF. The DNA for the CDR3 is TGTGCCAGCTCACCACTAGCGGGGGGATCCACAGATACGCAGTATTTT.